A selection of T cell receptor beta chains follows, all from one sample in a study of OX40 agonist ivuxolimab in advanced cancers. TCRdb's copy holds only in-frame clones and misses some; the assay was immunoSEQ multiplex PCR. The sample records 70,000 or so clones, 85% being singletons. The input for sequencing was CD4+ or CD8+ T cells sorted from blood, taken in a trial of the OX40 agonist ivuxolimab. These receptors all come from an adult with an advanced solid tumor such as melanoma, head and neck, liver or kidney cancer. Each CDR3 is given with its conserved first and last residue. D genes are given only for firm matches. Rows may omit the clone size; those that give it use once, few, many or a size class.

abundance: .; v_gene: TRBV29-1; j_gene: TRBJ2-2; d_gene: TRBD1; CDR3aa: CSTGTGGSTGELFF; CDR3nt: TGCAGCACCGGGACAGGGGGATCCACCGGGGAGCTGTTTTTT
abundance: .; v_gene: TRBV2; j_gene: TRBJ1-6; d_gene: .; CDR3aa: CASTLRDNNSPLHF; CDR3nt: TGTGCCAGCACCCTCCGGGACAACAATTCACCCCTCCACTTT
abundance: .; v_gene: TRBV7-8; j_gene: TRBJ1-1; d_gene: .; CDR3aa: CASSWGTGANTEAFF; CDR3nt: TGTGCCAGCAGCTGGGGGACTGGCGCGAACACTGAAGCTTTCTTT
abundance: .; v_gene: TRBV28; j_gene: TRBJ2-5; d_gene: .; CDR3aa: CASSYASGFQETQYF; CDR3nt: TGTGCCAGCAGTTACGCTTCAGGGTTTCAAGAGACCCAGTACTTC
abundance: .; v_gene: TRBV9; j_gene: TRBJ2-1; d_gene: TRBD2; CDR3aa: CASSVSSGPYNEQFF; CDR3nt: TGTGCCAGCAGCGTATCTAGCGGGCCTTACAATGAGCAGTTCTTC
abundance: .; v_gene: TRBV7-6; j_gene: TRBJ2-5; d_gene: TRBD1; CDR3aa: CASSSDRVQETQYF; CDR3nt: TGTGCCAGCAGCTCTGACAGGGTTCAAGAGACCCAGTACTTC
abundance: .; v_gene: TRBV15; j_gene: TRBJ1-1; d_gene: .; CDR3aa: CATSRGGPTRAEAFF; CDR3nt: TGTGCCACCAGCAGAGGAGGACCCACAAGGGCTGAAGCTTTCTTT
abundance: .; v_gene: TRBV5-1; j_gene: TRBJ2-5; d_gene: TRBD1; CDR3aa: CASSSQTGGETQYF; CDR3nt: TGCGCCAGCAGCTCCCAGACAGGGGGGGAGACCCAGTACTTC
abundance: .; v_gene: TRBV6-1; j_gene: TRBJ2-7; d_gene: TRBD1; CDR3aa: CASSVTGTGGFEQYF; CDR3nt: TGTGCCAGCAGTGTCACCGGGACAGGGGGCTTCGAGCAGTACTTC
abundance: few; v_gene: TRBV18; j_gene: TRBJ1-3; d_gene: .; CDR3aa: CASSPGTDSGNTIYF; CDR3nt: TGTGCCAGCTCACCAGGGACCGACTCTGGAAACACCATATATTTT
abundance: .; v_gene: TRBV7-9; j_gene: TRBJ2-1; d_gene: TRBD2; CDR3aa: CASSEGLAGKDEQFF; CDR3nt: TGTGCCAGCAGCGAGGGACTAGCGGGGAAGGATGAGCAGTTCTTC
abundance: once; v_gene: TRBV19; j_gene: TRBJ1-4; d_gene: .; CDR3aa: CASSRQMGEKLFF; CDR3nt: TGTGCCAGTAGTCGACAAATGGGGGAAAAACTGTTTTTT
abundance: .; v_gene: TRBV29-1; j_gene: TRBJ1-4; d_gene: .; CDR3aa: CSARGAGNEKLFF; CDR3nt: TGCAGCGCCCGGGGGGCCGGCAATGAAAAACTGTTTTTT
abundance: .; v_gene: TRBV28; j_gene: TRBJ1-4; d_gene: .; CDR3aa: CASSSSGAGVGEKLFF; CDR3nt: TGTGCCAGCAGCTCATCGGGAGCTGGGGTCGGTGAAAAACTGTTTTTT
abundance: few; v_gene: TRBV27; j_gene: TRBJ1-1; d_gene: .; CDR3aa: CASSLTATTEAFF; CDR3nt: TGTGCCAGCAGCTTGACCGCGACCACTGAAGCTTTCTTT
abundance: .; v_gene: TRBV4-2; j_gene: TRBJ2-1; d_gene: .; CDR3aa: CASSPSADAGYNEQFF; CDR3nt: TGTGCCAGCAGCCCCTCCGCGGACGCAGGGTACAATGAGCAGTTCTTC
abundance: once; v_gene: TRBV14; j_gene: TRBJ1-1; d_gene: .; CDR3aa: CASSQAWGENTEAFF; CDR3nt: TGTGCCAGCAGCCAAGCGTGGGGAGAGAACACTGAAGCTTTCTTT
abundance: .; v_gene: TRBV6-5; j_gene: TRBJ2-1; d_gene: .; CDR3aa: CASSYSMAGVVNEQFF; CDR3nt: TGTGCCAGCAGTTACTCGATGGCAGGGGTGGTCAATGAGCAGTTCTTC
abundance: .; v_gene: TRBV18; j_gene: TRBJ1-1; d_gene: TRBD1; CDR3aa: CASSSQGAIGNTEAFF; CDR3nt: TGTGCCAGCTCATCTCAGGGGGCTATAGGGAACACTGAAGCTTTCTTT
abundance: .; v_gene: TRBV7-9; j_gene: TRBJ2-3; d_gene: .; CDR3aa: CASSLTPSDTQYF; CDR3nt: TGTGCCAGCAGCTTAACGCCTTCAGATACGCAGTATTTT
abundance: .; v_gene: TRBV5-1; j_gene: TRBJ2-3; d_gene: .; CDR3aa: CASSAPLGGRKRTDTQYF; CDR3nt: TGCGCCAGCAGCGCCCCTTTGGGAGGCAGGAAACGCACAGATACGCAGTATTTT
abundance: .; v_gene: TRBV2; j_gene: TRBJ2-5; d_gene: .; CDR3aa: CASSQSRASQETQYF; CDR3nt: TGTGCCAGCTCTCAATCCCGGGCCTCACAAGAGACCCAGTACTTC
abundance: .; v_gene: TRBV7-9; j_gene: TRBJ2-5; d_gene: TRBD1; CDR3aa: CASSLVGQGQETQYF; CDR3nt: TGTGCCAGCAGCTTAGTGGGACAGGGTCAAGAGACCCAGTACTTC
abundance: .; v_gene: TRBV19; j_gene: TRBJ2-3; d_gene: .; CDR3aa: CASSIDYELLGQYF; CDR3nt: TGTGCCAGTAGTATAGATTATGAGTTACTGGGGCAGTATTTT
abundance: .; v_gene: TRBV11-2; j_gene: TRBJ1-2; d_gene: .; CDR3aa: CASSLGAGRDYGYTF; CDR3nt: TGTGCCAGCAGCTTAGGTGCGGGCAGAGACTATGGCTACACCTTC
abundance: .; v_gene: TRBV4-1; j_gene: TRBJ2-5; d_gene: .; CDR3aa: CASSQEPQGGRETQYF; CDR3nt: TGCGCCAGCAGCCAAGAGCCCCAAGGCGGGCGAGAGACCCAGTACTTC
abundance: .; v_gene: TRBV18; j_gene: TRBJ2-1; d_gene: TRBD2; CDR3aa: CASSPGLAGGINEQFF; CDR3nt: TGTGCCAGCTCACCAGGGCTAGCGGGGGGAATCAATGAGCAGTTCTTC